A selection of T cell receptor beta chains follows, all from one sample in a study of T-cell memory formation after mild COVID-19. MiXCR, applied by TCRdb to the 5' RACE reads, yields one record per CDR3 protein. Among roughly 130,000 distinct CDR3 sequences listed, over 15% were seen once. Sequenced input: PBMCs or a T cell subset sorted from them (not recorded which). The receptors were gathered from a man younger than 35 who had mild COVID-19 (a few samples of this study predate the infection). Cell type and time point are not known. Both conserved end residues are part of each CDR3. D genes are given only for firm matches. Clone size appears in some rows only: once, few, many, or a class for an expanded clone.

D: TRBD1
size: few
V: TRBV11-2
J: TRBJ1-1
CDR3: CASSFYRGRGAFF
DNA: TGTGCCAGCAGCTTTTACAGGGGGCGCGGAGCTTTCTTT

D: .
size: few
V: TRBV5-1
J: TRBJ1-2
CDR3: CASSSNDRGYTF
DNA: TGCGCCAGCAGCAGCAACGACAGAGGCTACACCTTC

D: .
size: few
V: TRBV5-1
J: TRBJ2-3
CDR3: CASSLTNRRSGTDTQYF
DNA: TGCGCCAGCAGCTTGACCAACAGGCGTTCTGGCACAGATACGCAGTATTTT

D: .
size: few
V: TRBV2
J: TRBJ1-2
CDR3: CASSERDGYTF
DNA: TGTGCCAGCAGTGAAAGGGATGGCTACACCTTC

D: TRBD1
size: .
V: TRBV25-1
J: TRBJ2-2
CDR3: CASSTLDRGNTGELFF
DNA: TGTGCCAGCAGTACTTTGGACAGGGGTAACACCGGGGAGCTGTTTTTT

D: TRBD1
size: few
V: TRBV20-1
J: TRBJ1-5
CDR3: CSAWGQGHQPQHF
DNA: TGCAGTGCTTGGGGACAGGGACATCAGCCCCAGCATTTT

D: .
size: few
V: TRBV2
J: TRBJ2-1
CDR3: CASSGSTVNQQAEQFF
DNA: TGTGCCAGCAGTGGAAGTACCGTCAACCAACAAGCTGAGCAGTTCTTC

D: .
size: .
V: TRBV7-2
J: TRBJ2-5
CDR3: CASSLGRLPETQYF
DNA: TGTGCCAGCAGCTTAGGACGATTGCCAGAGACCCAGTACTTC

D: TRBD2
size: .
V: TRBV5-1
J: TRBJ2-3
CDR3: CASSLSSGGLAGDTQYF
DNA: TGCGCCAGCAGCCTTTCTAGCGGGGGATTAGCGGGAGATACGCAGTATTTT

D: .
size: few
V: TRBV9
J: TRBJ2-3
CDR3: CASSVQSLMRDTQYF
DNA: TGTGCCAGCAGCGTACAATCCCTCATGCGAGATACGCAGTATTTT

D: .
size: many
V: TRBV4-3
J: TRBJ2-7
CDR3: CASSQDGRGREQYF
DNA: TGCGCCAGCAGCCAAGATGGACGTGGTCGTGAGCAGTACTTC

D: .
size: few
V: TRBV10-3
J: TRBJ2-7
CDR3: CAIRGIRGNYEQYF
DNA: TGTGCCATCAGGGGTATTAGGGGGAACTACGAGCAGTACTTC

D: .
size: .
V: TRBV5-1
J: TRBJ1-2
CDR3: CASSPISAGDYGYTF
DNA: TGCGCCAGCAGCCCCATCTCGGCAGGGGACTATGGCTACACCTTC

D: .
size: .
V: TRBV20-1
J: TRBJ1-6
CDR3: CSARDLQGTRSPLHF
DNA: TGCAGTGCTAGAGATCTCCAGGGGACGAGATCACCCCTCCACTTT

D: .
size: few
V: TRBV4-3
J: TRBJ2-4
CDR3: CASSQEYSLAKNIQYF
DNA: TGCGCCAGCAGCCAAGAATACAGCCTAGCCAAAAACATTCAGTACTTC

D: .
size: .
V: TRBV29-1
J: TRBJ2-1
CDR3: CSVARTSGASDEQFF
DNA: TGCAGCGTAGCTCGGACCTCGGGAGCCAGCGATGAGCAGTTCTTC

D: .
size: many
V: TRBV4-1
J: TRBJ2-3
CDR3: CASSQEAGPSTDTQYF
DNA: TGCGCCAGCAGCCAAGAGGCGGGCCCTAGCACAGATACGCAGTATTTT

D: TRBD2
size: many
V: TRBV5-1
J: TRBJ2-2
CDR3: CASSPSGTNTGELFF
DNA: TGCGCCAGCAGCCCGAGCGGGACGAACACCGGGGAGCTGTTTTTT

D: .
size: few
V: TRBV14
J: TRBJ2-7
CDR3: CASSPRGLGLGRYEQYF
DNA: TGTGCCAGCAGCCCGAGGGGGCTGGGACTTGGGCGCTACGAGCAGTACTTC

D: .
size: .
V: TRBV5-6
J: TRBJ1-1
CDR3: CASSWTIMNTEAFF
DNA: TGTGCCAGCAGCTGGACAATTATGAACACTGAAGCTTTCTTT

D: .
size: few
V: TRBV4-3
J: TRBJ2-6
CDR3: CASSQDTDFSGANVLTF
DNA: TGCGCCAGCAGCCAAGACACAGACTTCTCTGGGGCCAACGTCCTGACTTTC

D: .
size: .
V: TRBV5-6
J: TRBJ1-1
CDR3: CASSLPGSLNTEAFF
DNA: TGTGCCAGCAGCCTCCCGGGGTCGCTGAACACTGAAGCTTTCTTT

D: TRBD2
size: few
V: TRBV7-3
J: TRBJ2-3
CDR3: CASSPLAGARDTQYF
DNA: TGTGCCAGCAGCCCCCTAGCGGGGGCGAGAGATACGCAGTATTTT

D: .
size: .
V: TRBV5-1
J: TRBJ2-3
CDR3: CASSLEQGYTDTQYF
DNA: TGCGCCAGCAGCTTGGAACAGGGTTACACAGATACGCAGTATTTT

D: TRBD2
size: .
V: TRBV5-1
J: TRBJ2-3
CDR3: CASSGRGLDTQYF
DNA: TGCGCCAGCAGCGGGAGGGGATTAGATACGCAGTATTTT

D: .
size: .
V: TRBV5-1
J: TRBJ2-4
CDR3: CASSLDGQQENIQYF
DNA: TGCGCCAGCAGCTTGGATGGACAGCAAGAAAACATTCAGTACTTC

D: TRBD2
size: many
V: TRBV15
J: TRBJ2-1
CDR3: CATSGGLAGRSNSEQFF
DNA: TGTGCCACCAGCGGCGGACTAGCGGGGAGATCCAATAGCGAGCAGTTCTTC

D: .
size: .
V: TRBV3-1
J: TRBJ1-5
CDR3: CASSHLRGDRPQHF
DNA: TGTGCCAGCAGCCACTTACGGGGGGATCGGCCCCAGCATTTT

D: .
size: many
V: TRBV2
J: TRBJ2-1
CDR3: CASSEYNEQFF
DNA: TGTGCCAGCAGTGAATACAATGAGCAGTTCTTC

D: TRBD2
size: few
V: TRBV4-3
J: TRBJ2-3
CDR3: CASSQEGLAYRTDTQYF
DNA: TGCGCCAGCAGCCAGGAGGGACTAGCTTATCGCACAGATACGCAGTATTTT

D: .
size: few
V: TRBV18
J: TRBJ1-1
CDR3: CASSPLREVGTEAFF
DNA: TGTGCCAGCTCACCGCTGAGGGAGGTGGGCACTGAAGCTTTCTTT

D: TRBD1
size: few
V: TRBV7-2
J: TRBJ2-2
CDR3: CASSLNRGNTGELFF
DNA: TGTGCCAGCAGCTTGAACAGGGGGAACACCGGGGAGCTGTTTTTT

D: .
size: .
V: TRBV3-1
J: TRBJ1-2
CDR3: CASSQLTVYGYTF
DNA: TGTGCCAGCAGCCAACTGACAGTTTATGGCTACACCTTC

D: .
size: .
V: TRBV5-1
J: TRBJ2-5
CDR3: CASRGDNQETKYF
DNA: TGCGCCAGCCGAGGAGACAACCAAGAGACCAAGTACTTC

D: TRBD2
size: few
V: TRBV12-3/TRBV12-4
J: TRBJ2-5
CDR3: CASTPGLSIETQYF
DNA: TGTGCCAGCACCCCGGGACTAAGCATCGAGACCCAGTACTTC

D: .
size: few
V: TRBV4-3
J: TRBJ1-1
CDR3: CASSQDTGRRDTEAFF
DNA: TGCGCCAGCAGCCAAGATACAGGGCGTAGGGACACTGAAGCTTTCTTT

D: .
size: few
V: TRBV5-1
J: TRBJ2-5
CDR3: CASSYQGGQETQYF
DNA: TGCGCCAGCAGCTATCAGGGGGGCCAAGAGACCCAGTACTTC

D: TRBD1
size: few
V: TRBV4-2
J: TRBJ1-1
CDR3: CASSHEGTGGTEAFF
DNA: TGTGCCAGCAGCCACGAGGGGACAGGAGGGACTGAAGCTTTCTTT

D: .
size: .
V: TRBV27
J: TRBJ1-2
CDR3: CASSPVVGAALSNYGYTF
DNA: TGTGCCAGCAGTCCGGTTGTTGGGGCGGCGCTAAGTAACTATGGCTACACCTTC

D: TRBD2
size: few
V: TRBV3-1
J: TRBJ2-3
CDR3: CASSHRAGGRADTQYF
DNA: TGTGCCAGCAGCCACAGAGCGGGGGGGCGGGCAGATACGCAGTATTTT

D: .
size: few
V: TRBV5-5
J: TRBJ1-4
CDR3: CASSSRATSGEKLFF
DNA: TGTGCCAGCAGCTCCAGGGCTACTTCTGGGGAAAAACTGTTTTTT

D: .
size: .
V: TRBV12-3/TRBV12-4
J: TRBJ1-1
CDR3: CASSRQEMNTEAFF
DNA: TGTGCCAGCAGCAGACAGGAGATGAACACTGAAGCTTTCTTT